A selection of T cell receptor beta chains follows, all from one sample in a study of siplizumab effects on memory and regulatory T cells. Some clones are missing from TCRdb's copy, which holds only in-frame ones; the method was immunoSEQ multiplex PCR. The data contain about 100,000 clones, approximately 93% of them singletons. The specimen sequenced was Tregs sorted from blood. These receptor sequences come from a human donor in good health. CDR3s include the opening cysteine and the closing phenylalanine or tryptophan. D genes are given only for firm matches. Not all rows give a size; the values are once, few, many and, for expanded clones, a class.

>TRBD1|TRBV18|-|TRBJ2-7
CASSLWTGAYEQYF
TGTGCCAGCTCACTATGGACAGGGGCCTACGAGCAGTACTTC
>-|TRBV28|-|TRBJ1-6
CASKSLGAFPLHF
TGTGCCAGCAAATCCCTGGGGGCTTTTCCCCTCCACTTT
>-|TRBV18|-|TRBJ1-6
CASSPQGESPLHF
TGTGCCAGCTCACCACAAGGGGAGTCACCCCTCCACTTT
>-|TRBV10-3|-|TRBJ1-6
CAIRAGTGNSPLHF
TGTGCCATCAGGGCCGGGACCGGTAATTCACCCCTCCACTTT
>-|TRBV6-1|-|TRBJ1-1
CASSLVGLWAFF
TGTGCCAGCAGCTTAGTAGGGCTTTGGGCTTTCTTT
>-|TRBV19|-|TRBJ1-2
CASSPTGDGGYTF
TGTGCCAGTAGCCCCACGGGGGATGGCGGCTACACCTTC
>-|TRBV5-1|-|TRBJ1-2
CASSQGLAYGYTF
TGCGCCAGCAGTCAGGGTTTAGCCTATGGCTACACCTTC
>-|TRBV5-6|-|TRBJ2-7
CASTRGISSYEQYF
TGTGCCAGCACCCGGGGCATTAGCTCCTACGAGCAGTACTTC
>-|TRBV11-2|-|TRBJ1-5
CASSSTMNSNQPQHF
TGTGCCAGCAGCTCAACAATGAATAGCAATCAGCCCCAGCATTTT
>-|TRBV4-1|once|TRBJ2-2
CASSQDLNGIGTGELFF
TGCGCCAGCAGCCAAGATCTGAACGGGATAGGTACCGGGGAGCTGTTTTTT
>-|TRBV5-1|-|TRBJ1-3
CASSTAGLSGNTIYF
TGCGCCAGCAGTACCGCGGGACTCTCTGGAAACACCATATATTTT